One sample yielded the 9 T cell receptor beta chains listed below, sequenced in a study of regulatory T cells in long-lasting Graves disease (dated by TCRdb to the early 2020s). The method behind the library was multiplex PCR. TCRdb lists the instrument as Illumina HiSeq 4000. iRepertoire HTBI primers and Arm-PCR amplification of CDR3 regions were used to construct TCR beta libraries. In-frame beta chains were kept once TCRdb had trimmed the public reads at Q25 with fastp and called clones with MiXCR. Each record represents a unique CDR3 protein, reported with the most common genes and DNA among its rows. Present in this sample are hundreds of thousands of distinct CDR3 sequences, around 30% of which were seen just once. Clones ranked in the top ten supply 35% to 55% of the sample. The sample's time point label is to be understood as: persistent/refractory GD, antithyroid drugs over 5 years with positive TRAb. RNA was extracted from PBMCs in TRIzol for both TCR sequencing and RNA sequencing.

This specimen was peripheral blood mononuclear cells (PBMCs), taken when the disease was refractory, from a patient treated with antithyroid drugs. These receptors originate from a female donor with Graves disease.

This clonotype was counted ten times or more. The chain couples TRBV28 to TRBJ1-1; TRBD1 agrees at 10 bases. Germline assignment: CDR1 MDHEN and CDR2 SYDVKM. The CDR3 length is 11 residues. Trimming removed 6 bases from V and 8 bases from J; junction bases left unmatched: 0. For the CDR3, the DNA is TGTGCCAGCAGGACAGGGGGCGAAGCTTTCTTT. Encoded protein: CASRTGGEAFF.

This clonotype has just a few counts. This rearrangement joins TRBV19 to TRBJ1-5; 7 nucleotides align to TRBD1. The germline V gene has CDR1 LNHDA and CDR2 SQIVND (reference sequence). This CDR3 contains 16 residues. V trimming: 2 bases; J trimming: 0 bases; junction bases outside the gene matches: 4. In DNA form, the CDR3 reads TGTGCCAGTAGTATAAGGGGACAGTTTAGCAATCAGCCCCAGCATTTT. Residues: CASSIRGQFSNQPQHF.

The V gene is TRBV12-3 or TRBV12-4, the J gene TRBJ1-5, with D possibly being TRBD1 (5 bases). The ends were cut back, 3 bases at V and 4 bases at J, with 13 bases in the middle. The CDR3 totals 15 residues. Written as DNA, the CDR3 is TGTGCCAGCAGTTTTCGTGGGGACCTTAATCAGCCCCAGCATTTT. Amino acids: CASSFRGDLNQPQHF.

The rearrangement joins TRBV12-3 or TRBV12-4 to TRBJ1-1; D is perhaps TRBD1 (6 bases). The V end lost 7 bases, the J end lost 0 bases, and 12 bases lay between the germline ends. This CDR3 is 14 amino acids long. The CDR3 here is CASIGGAVNTEAFF. CDR3 coding DNA: TGTGCCAGCATCGGGGGCGCAGTGAACACTGAAGCTTTCTTT.

This sequence joins TRBV20-1 and TRBJ1-2; D ambiguous. CDR3 length equals 12 residues. Germline V gives CDR1 DFQATT, CDR2 SNEGSKA (reference sequence). V was clipped by 1 base and J by 2 bases, with 5 bases between them. CDR3 region: CSARVVNYGYTF. The DNA for the CDR3 is TGCAGTGCTAGAGTAGTAAACTATGGCTACACCTTC.

This clonotype was observed a few times. The V call is TRBV7-6, the J call TRBJ1-1; a weak D match, TRBD1 (6 bases). This CDR3 region has 14 residues. V lost 5 bases, J lost 3 bases, and 13 bases lay in between. Germline-derived CDR1 and CDR2 are SGHVS and FNYEAQ. The CDR3 spells CASSMTGHHTEAFF. The DNA for the CDR3 is TGTGCCAGCAGCATGACAGGTCACCACACTGAAGCTTTCTTT.

This clonotype was counted ten times or more. The gene calls are TRBV2 and TRBJ2-2; D unclear. The CDR3 totals 14 residues. In germline, CDR1 is SNHLY, CDR2 FYNNEI. V lost 6 bases and J 2 bases, leaving 10 bases between the germline ends. CDR3 DNA sequence: TGTGCCAGCAGACCCACGGTAAACACCGGGGAGCTGTTTTTT. It encodes CASRPTVNTGELFF.

This clonotype was detected many times. This chain uses TRBV2 with TRBJ1-2, with a possible D match to TRBD1 (6 bases). The V gene lost 2 bases and the J gene lost 4 bases, with 14 bases spanning the gap. This CDR3 spans 15 amino acids. Germline V gene lookup returns CDR1 SNHLY and CDR2 FYNNEI. The CDR3 sequence: CASSESGVGGYGYTF. The CDR3 coding sequence is TGTGCCAGCAGTGAAAGCGGTGTAGGGGGCTATGGCTACACCTTC. Full variable domain (missing parts from reference TRBV2 and TRBJ1-2): EPEVTQTPSHQVTQMGQEVILRCVPISNHLYFYWYRQILGQKVEFLVSFYNNEISEKSEIFDDQFSVERPDGSNFTLKIRSTKLEDSAMYFCASSESGVGGYGYTFGSGTRLTVV.

At least ten counts were recorded for this clonotype. J is TRBJ1-5 and V is TRBV28; D remains ambiguous. Germline CDR1 and CDR2: MDHEN and SYDVKM. The CDR3 covers 18 residues. Trimming removed 6 bases at V and 6 bases at J, with 27 bases between. The CDR3 protein is CASSPLVVRTAGGQPQHF. CDR3 DNA: TGTGCCAGCAGCCCCCTTGTTGTACGGACTGCGGGAGGTCAGCCCCAGCATTTT.